This T cell receptor (beta chain) comes out of a study of Graves' ophthalmopathy and Graves' hyperthyroidism. The ends were cut back, 6 bases at V and 3 bases at J, with 6 bases in the middle. The CDR3 contains 12 residues. Germline CDR1 is ENHRY and CDR2 is SYGVKD. Amplification targeted the TCR beta CDR3 regions, with RNA transcripts as the source material. HTBI primers were employed in first-round RT-PCR, then a second-round multiplex PCR followed. MiXCR, applied by TCRdb to the multiplex PCR reads, yields one record per CDR3 protein. The repertoire consists of roughly 610,000 distinct CDR3 sequences, with 20% to 25% occurring once and the leading ten covering more than 5.5%. Included hyperthyroidism patients were aged 18 to 65 and newly diagnosed (under 2 months' duration). The diagnosis was founded upon clinical symptoms, serum thyroxine, TRAb, thyroid ultrasound and orbital computed tomography.

Many counts were recorded for this clonotype. Antigen: not known. Notes on the study in general: Detected in blood as well were most expanded thyroid clonotypes with frequency above 0.001. The study's model predicted ophthalmopathy progression at about 71% sensitivity and 72% to 85% specificity.

This receptor was obtained from a woman younger than 35 with stable Graves' hyperthyroidism. Some clones in this sample may be carry-over from other donors' samples. The chain has TRBV10-3 and TRBJ1-5; no clear D. Source material: peripheral blood. CDR3 residues: CAISEVNQPQHF. For the CDR3, the DNA is TGTGCCATCAGCGAAGTCAATCAGCCCCAGCATTTT.